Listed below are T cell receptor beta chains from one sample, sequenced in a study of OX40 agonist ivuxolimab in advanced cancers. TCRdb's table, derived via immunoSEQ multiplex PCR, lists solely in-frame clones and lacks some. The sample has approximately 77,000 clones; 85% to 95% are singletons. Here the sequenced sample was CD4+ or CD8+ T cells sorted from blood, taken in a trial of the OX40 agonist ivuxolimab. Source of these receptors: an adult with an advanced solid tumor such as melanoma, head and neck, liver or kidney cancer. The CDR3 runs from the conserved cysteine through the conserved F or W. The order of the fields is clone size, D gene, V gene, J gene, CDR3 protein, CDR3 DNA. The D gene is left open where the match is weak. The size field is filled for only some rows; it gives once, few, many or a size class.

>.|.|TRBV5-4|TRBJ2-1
CASSRATSYNEQFF
TGTGCCAGCAGCCGGGCAACCTCCTACAATGAGCAGTTCTTC
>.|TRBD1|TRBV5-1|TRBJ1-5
CASSPAGGSQPQHF
TGCGCCAGCAGCCCGGCAGGGGGGAGTCAGCCCCAGCATTTT
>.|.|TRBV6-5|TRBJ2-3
CASSYPGTPTQYF
TGTGCCAGCAGTTACCCCGGGACGCCTACGCAGTATTTT
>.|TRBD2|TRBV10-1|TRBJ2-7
CASSESGGDYEQYF
TGCGCCAGCAGTGAGAGCGGGGGGGACTACGAGCAGTACTTC
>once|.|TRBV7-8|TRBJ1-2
CASSLEGRGGLLGYTF
TGTGCCAGCAGCTTAGAGGGCAGGGGAGGATTGCTTGGCTACACCTTC
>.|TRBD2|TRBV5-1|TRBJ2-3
CASSLVAGGPTDTQYF
TGCGCCAGCAGCTTGGTTGCGGGGGGCCCCACAGATACGCAGTATTTT
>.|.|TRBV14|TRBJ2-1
CASSQGGVLSGNEQFF
TGTGCCAGCAGCCAAGGTGGAGTTCTCTCGGGCAATGAGCAGTTCTTC
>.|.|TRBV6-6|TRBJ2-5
CASKRAVESGTQYF
TGTGCCAGCAAAAGAGCGGTCGAAAGCGGGACCCAGTACTTC
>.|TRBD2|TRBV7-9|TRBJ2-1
CASSPDQRGDQFF
TGTGCCAGCAGCCCGGACCAGCGGGGGGATCAGTTCTTC
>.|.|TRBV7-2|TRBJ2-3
CASSQVDTQYF
TGTGCCAGCAGCCAGGTAGATACGCAGTATTTT
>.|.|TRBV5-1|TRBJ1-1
CASSLAEGGASKEAFF
TGCGCCAGCAGCTTGGCGGAAGGGGGGGCCTCCAAAGAAGCTTTCTTT
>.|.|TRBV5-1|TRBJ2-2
CASSRTEANTGELFF
TGCGCCAGCAGCCGGACAGAAGCGAACACCGGGGAGCTGTTTTTT
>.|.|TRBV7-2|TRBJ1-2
CASSSQGYGYTF
TGTGCCAGCAGCTCACAGGGCTATGGCTACACCTTC
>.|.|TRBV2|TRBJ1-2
CASRGGMTPNYGYTF
TGTGCCAGCAGGGGGGGAATGACACCTAACTATGGCTACACCTTC
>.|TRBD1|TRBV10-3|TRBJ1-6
CAISEPGGPLHF
TGTGCCATCAGTGAGCCAGGGGGGCCCCTCCACTTT
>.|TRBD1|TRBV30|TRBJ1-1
CAWSVIYTYSTGRNTEAFF
TGTGCCTGGAGTGTAATCTATACTTATTCGACAGGGAGAAACACTGAAGCTTTCTTT
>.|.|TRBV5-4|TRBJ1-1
CASNTWAAQNTEAFF
TGTGCCAGCAATACTTGGGCGGCCCAGAACACTGAAGCTTTCTTT
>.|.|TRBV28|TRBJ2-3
CASSTHGTGPSTDTQYF
TGTGCCAGCAGTACGCATGGGACGGGTCCTAGCACAGATACGCAGTATTTT
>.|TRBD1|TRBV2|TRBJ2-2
CASRAGTGGGELFF
TGTGCCAGCAGGGCCGGGACAGGAGGGGGGGAGCTGTTTTTT
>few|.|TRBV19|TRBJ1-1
CASRAFGEAFF
TGTGCCAGTAGAGCCTTCGGTGAAGCTTTCTTT
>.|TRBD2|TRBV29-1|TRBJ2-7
CSVLLGGDDSYEQYF
TGCAGCGTCCTACTGGGGGGGGACGACTCCTACGAGCAGTACTTC
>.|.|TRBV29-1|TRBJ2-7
CSVETGPYEQYF
TGCAGCGTTGAGACAGGACCCTACGAGCAGTACTTC
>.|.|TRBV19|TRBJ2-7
CASSPIAAPYEQYF
TGTGCCAGTAGTCCCATAGCGGCCCCCTACGAGCAGTACTTC
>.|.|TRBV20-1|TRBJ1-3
CRTSGNTIYF
TGCAGAACTTCTGGAAACACCATATATTTT
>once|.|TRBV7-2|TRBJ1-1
CASSKEGNTEAFF
TGTGCCAGCAGTAAAGAGGGGAACACTGAAGCTTTCTTT
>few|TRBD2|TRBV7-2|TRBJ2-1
CASSPLAGVYNEQFF
TGTGCCAGCAGCCCACTAGCGGGAGTCTACAATGAGCAGTTCTTC
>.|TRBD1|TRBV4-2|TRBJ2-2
CASSQGQGGTGELFF
TGTGCCAGCAGCCAAGGACAGGGGGGCACCGGGGAGCTGTTTTTT
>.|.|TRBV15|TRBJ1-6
CATSRDFGGQGGSPLHF
TGTGCCACCAGCAGAGATTTTGGGGGCCAAGGTGGTTCACCCCTCCACTTT
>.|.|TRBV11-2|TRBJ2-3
CASRNPGDTQYF
TGTGCCAGCAGAAACCCCGGAGATACGCAGTATTTT
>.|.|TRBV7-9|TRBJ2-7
CASSNYRASYEQYF
TGTGCCAGCTCTAATTACAGGGCCTCCTACGAGCAGTACTTC
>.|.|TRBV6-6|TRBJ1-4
CASSPDSNEKLFF
TGTGCCAGCAGTCCAGACAGCAATGAAAAACTGTTTTTT
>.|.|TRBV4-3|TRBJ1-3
CASSQDWQISGNTIYF
TGCGCCAGCAGCCAAGATTGGCAAATCTCTGGAAACACCATATATTTT
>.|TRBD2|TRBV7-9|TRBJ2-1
CASSVGTSGPTTYNEQFF
TGTGCCAGCAGCGTCGGGACTAGCGGACCCACTACCTACAATGAGCAGTTCTTC
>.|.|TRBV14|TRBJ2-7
CASSQERLVSYEQYF
TGTGCCAGCAGCCAAGAAAGACTGGTCTCCTACGAGCAGTACTTC
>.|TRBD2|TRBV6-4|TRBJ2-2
CASRMTSRTGELFF
TGTGCCAGCAGAATGACTAGCCGCACCGGGGAGCTGTTTTTT
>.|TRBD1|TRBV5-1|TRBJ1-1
CASSAGTGSLGTEAFF
TGCGCCAGCAGCGCCGGGACAGGGAGTTTGGGGACTGAAGCTTTCTTT
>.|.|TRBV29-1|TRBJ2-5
CSVGWDQETQYF
TGCAGCGTTGGGTGGGATCAAGAGACCCAGTACTTC
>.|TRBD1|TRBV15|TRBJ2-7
CATSRAGTGISYEQYF
TGTGCCACCAGCAGAGCCGGGACAGGCATCTCCTACGAGCAGTACTTC
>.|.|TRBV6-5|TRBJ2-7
CASSELWARNEQYF
TGTGCCAGCAGTGAACTCTGGGCGAGGAACGAGCAGTACTTC
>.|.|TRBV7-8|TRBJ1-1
CASSLAISNTEAFF
TGTGCCAGCAGCTTAGCTATTTCAAACACTGAAGCTTTCTTT
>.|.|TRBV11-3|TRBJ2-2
CASSLGGLNTGELFF
TGTGCCAGCAGCTTAGGGGGGCTGAACACCGGGGAGCTGTTTTTT
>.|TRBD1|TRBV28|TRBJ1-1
CASSLLGQGFTEAFF
TGTGCCAGCAGTCTTCTCGGACAGGGATTCACTGAAGCTTTCTTT
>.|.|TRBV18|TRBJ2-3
CASSPGGDTQYF
TGTGCCAGCTCACCGGGGGGAGATACGCAGTATTTT
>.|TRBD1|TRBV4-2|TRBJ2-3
CASSQAGQSPSTDTQYF
TGTGCCAGCAGCCAAGCGGGACAGTCGCCTAGCACAGATACGCAGTATTTT
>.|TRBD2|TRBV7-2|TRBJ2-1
CASSLAGLATVNEQFF
TGTGCCAGCAGCTTAGCCGGACTAGCCACCGTCAATGAGCAGTTCTTC
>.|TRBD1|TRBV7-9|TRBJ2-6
CATPGQGAVVLTF
TGTGCCACTCCGGGACAGGGTGCAGTTGTCCTGACTTTC
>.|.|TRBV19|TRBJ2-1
CASSLQTVSYNEQFF
TGTGCCAGTAGTCTGCAGACAGTCTCCTACAATGAGCAGTTCTTC
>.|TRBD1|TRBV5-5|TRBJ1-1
CASSFGRGHTEAFF
TGTGCCAGCAGCTTTGGCAGGGGGCACACTGAAGCTTTCTTT
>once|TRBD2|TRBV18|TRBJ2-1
CASSPPSSGEQFF
TGTGCCAGCTCACCACCGTCTAGCGGGGAACAGTTCTTC
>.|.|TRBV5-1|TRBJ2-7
CASSLAIGQGWAEQYF
TGCGCCAGCAGCTTGGCTATTGGGCAGGGGTGGGCCGAGCAGTACTTC
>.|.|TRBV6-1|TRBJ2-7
CASTPDTYSYEQYF
TGTGCCAGCACCCCGGACACTTACTCCTACGAGCAGTACTTC
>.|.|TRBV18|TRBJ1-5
CASSTAGGANQPQHF
TGTGCCAGCTCAACCGCGGGGGGCGCAAATCAGCCCCAGCATTTT
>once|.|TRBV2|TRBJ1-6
CASSWTNSPLHF
TGTGCCAGCAGTTGGACGAATTCACCCCTCCACTTT
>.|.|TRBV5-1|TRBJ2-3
CASSLGPQGGDTDTQYF
TGCGCCAGCAGCTTGGGCCCGCAAGGAGGGGATACAGATACGCAGTATTTT
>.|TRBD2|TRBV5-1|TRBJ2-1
CASFEAGGTYNEQFF
TGCGCCAGTTTCGAAGCGGGAGGGACCTACAATGAGCAGTTCTTC
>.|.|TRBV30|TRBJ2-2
CAGALRVYGELFF
TGTGCCGGAGCCCTGCGGGTCTACGGGGAGCTGTTTTTT
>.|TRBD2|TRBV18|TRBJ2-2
CASSPISGGASGELFF
TGTGCCAGCTCACCGATCAGCGGGGGGGCCAGCGGGGAGCTGTTTTTT
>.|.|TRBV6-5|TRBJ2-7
CASSPTHSYEQYF
TGTGCCAGCAGCCCGACACACTCCTACGAGCAGTACTTC
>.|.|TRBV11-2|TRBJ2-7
CASSLGPGTLSYEQYF
TGTGCCAGCAGCTTAGGGCCGGGGACTTTAAGCTACGAGCAGTACTTC